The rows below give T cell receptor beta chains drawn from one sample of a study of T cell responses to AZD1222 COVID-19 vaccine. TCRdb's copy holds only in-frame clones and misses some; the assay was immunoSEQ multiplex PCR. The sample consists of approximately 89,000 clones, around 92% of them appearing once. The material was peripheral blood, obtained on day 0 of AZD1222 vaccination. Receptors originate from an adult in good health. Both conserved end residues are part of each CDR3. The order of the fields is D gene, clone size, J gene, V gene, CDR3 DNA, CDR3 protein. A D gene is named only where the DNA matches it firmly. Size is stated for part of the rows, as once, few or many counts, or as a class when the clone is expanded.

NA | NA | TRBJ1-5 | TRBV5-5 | TGTGCCAGCAGCCCACAGGATTATAGCAATCAGCCCCAGCATTTT | CASSPQDYSNQPQHF
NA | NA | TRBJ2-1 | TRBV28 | TGTGCCAGCAGTTGGAGTCAGGGTTTGGACAATGAGCAGTTCTTC | CASSWSQGLDNEQFF
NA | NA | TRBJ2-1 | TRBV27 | TGTGCCAGCAGCCGAAATGAGGGGTCCTACAATGAGCAGTTCTTC | CASSRNEGSYNEQFF
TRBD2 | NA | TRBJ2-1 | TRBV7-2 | TGTGCCAGCAGCTTCGCGGGACTAGCGGGGAATGAGCAGTTCTTC | CASSFAGLAGNEQFF
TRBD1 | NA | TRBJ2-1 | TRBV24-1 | TGTGCCACCAGTAGCACAGGGGGTGGGAATGAGCAGTTCTTC | CATSSTGGGNEQFF
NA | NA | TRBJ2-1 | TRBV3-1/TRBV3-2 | TGTGCCAGCAGCCAAGAAGGTTTCCAGGGATACAATGAGCAGTTCTTC | CASSQEGFQGYNEQFF
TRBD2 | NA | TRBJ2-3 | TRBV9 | TGTGCCAGCAGCCCCCGGGGGGACGAGGCAGATACGCAGTATTTT | CASSPRGDEADTQYF
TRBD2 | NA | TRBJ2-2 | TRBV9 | TGTGCCAGCAGCGTAGGGCTAGCGGGAGCATCAGGCGGGGAGCTGTTTTTT | CASSVGLAGASGGELFF
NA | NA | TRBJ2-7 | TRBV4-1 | TGCGCCAGCAGCCCAACTATCTCGGCGGGACGTTACTACGAGCAGTACTTC | CASSPTISAGRYYEQYF
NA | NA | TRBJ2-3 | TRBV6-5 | TGTGCCAGCACCTTGCTCAAAGGGGGGGCAGATACGCAGTATTTT | CASTLLKGGADTQYF
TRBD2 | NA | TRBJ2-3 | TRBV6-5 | TGTGCCAGCAGGCAGCGGGAGGGCCGTACAGATACGCAGTATTTT | CASRQREGRTDTQYF
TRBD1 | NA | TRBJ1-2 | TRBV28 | TGTGCCAGCAGGTCGACAGGGGAGGTTGGAGGCTACACCTTC | CASRSTGEVGGYTF
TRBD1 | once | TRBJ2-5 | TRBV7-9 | TGTGCCAGCAGCACAAGACAGGGGGGAGAGACCCAGTACTTC | CASSTRQGGETQYF
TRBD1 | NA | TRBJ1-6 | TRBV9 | TGTGCCAGCAGCGCCCAACGACAGGGTGGTTCACCCCTCCACTTT | CASSAQRQGGSPLHF
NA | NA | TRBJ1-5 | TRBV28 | TGTGCCAGCAGTTTCTTCCGGCGGCGAGGACAGCCCCAGCATTTT | CASSFFRRRGQPQHF
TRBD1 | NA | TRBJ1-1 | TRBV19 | TGTGCCAGTAAATTCTCGACAGGGCGAACTGAAGCTTTCTTT | CASKFSTGRTEAFF
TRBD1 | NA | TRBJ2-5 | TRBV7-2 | TGTGCCAGCAGCGACCGCGGGACAGGGGAGACCCAGTACTTC | CASSDRGTGETQYF
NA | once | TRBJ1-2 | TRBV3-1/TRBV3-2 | TGTGCCAGCAGCCAAGATATGAACTATGGCTACACCTTC | CASSQDMNYGYTF
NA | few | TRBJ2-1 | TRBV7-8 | TGTGCCAGCAGCCCCGGGCCAAAATACAATGAGCAGTTCTTC | CASSPGPKYNEQFF
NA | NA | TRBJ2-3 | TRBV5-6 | TGTGCCAGCAGCTTGGTCGAAGGCGGTACGCAGTATTTT | CASSLVEGGTQYF
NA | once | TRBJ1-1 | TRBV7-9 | TGTGCCAGCAGCTTAATACGGGGGAACACTGAAGCTTTCTTT | CASSLIRGNTEAFF
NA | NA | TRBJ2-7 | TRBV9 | TGTGCCAGCAGCGTAGCAGCCACCTCCTACGAGCAGTACTTC | CASSVAATSYEQYF
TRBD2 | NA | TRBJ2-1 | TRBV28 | TGTGCCAGCAGTTTAGGGACTAGTGCTGAGCAGTTCTTC | CASSLGTSAEQFF
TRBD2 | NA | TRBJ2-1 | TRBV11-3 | TGTGCCAGCAGCCACCCGCGGGACAGAGGGACTAGCGGGACTGACAATGAGCAGTTCTTC | CASSHPRDRGTSGTDNEQFF
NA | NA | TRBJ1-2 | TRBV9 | TGTGCCAGCAGCGTAGAGGGGACTCTTGGCTACACCTTC | CASSVEGTLGYTF
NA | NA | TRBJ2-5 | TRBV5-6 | TGTGCCAGCAGCCCGAAAGGACACACCCGCCAAGAGACCCAGTACTTC | CASSPKGHTRQETQYF
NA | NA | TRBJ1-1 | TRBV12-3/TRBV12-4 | TGTGCCAGCAGTTTGATGGCCACTAAAGCTTTCTTT | CASSLMATKAFF
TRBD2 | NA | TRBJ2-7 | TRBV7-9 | TGTGCCAGCAGCTTAGAAGGGCGGGAGGACGTCGACTCCTACGAGCAGTACTTC | CASSLEGREDVDSYEQYF
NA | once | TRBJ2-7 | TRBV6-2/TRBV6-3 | TGTGCCAGCAGTTACAACAGGGACCGCGAGCAGTACTTC | CASSYNRDREQYF
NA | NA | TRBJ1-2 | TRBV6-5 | TGTGCCGGCTACAGCTACGCTAACTATGGCTACACCTTC | CAGYSYANYGYTF
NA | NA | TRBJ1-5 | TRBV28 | TGTGCCAGCACCGAGGGGTCTCAGCCCCAGCATTTT | CASTEGSQPQHF
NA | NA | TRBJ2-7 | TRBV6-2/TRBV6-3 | TGTGCCAGCAGTTATTCCCCCCGCGGACCGGACTACGAGCAGTACTTC | CASSYSPRGPDYEQYF
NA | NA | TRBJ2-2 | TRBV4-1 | TGCGCCAGCAGCCTCCGGGGTCCGAACACCGGGGAGCTGTTTTTT | CASSLRGPNTGELFF
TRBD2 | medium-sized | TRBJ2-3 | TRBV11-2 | TGTGCCAGCAGCTTAGTCGGTTCTAGCGGGAGTGTGGATACGCAGTATTTT | CASSLVGSSGSVDTQYF
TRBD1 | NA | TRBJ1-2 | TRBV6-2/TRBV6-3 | TGTGCCAGCAGTTACGGGACAGCGAACTATGGCTACACCTTC | CASSYGTANYGYTF
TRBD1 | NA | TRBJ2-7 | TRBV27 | TGTGCCAGCAGTGGACAGGGGCCCTACGAGCAGTACTTC | CASSGQGPYEQYF
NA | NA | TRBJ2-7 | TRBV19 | TGTGCCAGTAGTCGGGCTCTTGACTCCTACGAGCAGTACTTC | CASSRALDSYEQYF
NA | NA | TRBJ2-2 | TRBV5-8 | TGTGCCAGCAGCTTGGGGATGAGGGCCGACACCGGGGAGCTGTTTTTT | CASSLGMRADTGELFF
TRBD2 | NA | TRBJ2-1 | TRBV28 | TGTGCCAGCAGTTTATCAGCGGGAGGGTACAATGAGCAGTTCTTC | CASSLSAGGYNEQFF
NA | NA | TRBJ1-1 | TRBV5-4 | TGTGCCAGCAGCTCAAAGGTTGACACTGAAGCTTTCTTT | CASSSKVDTEAFF
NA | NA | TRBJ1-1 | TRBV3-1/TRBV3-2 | TGTGCCAGCAGCCAAGAGTGGGGGAACACTGAAGCTTTCTTT | CASSQEWGNTEAFF
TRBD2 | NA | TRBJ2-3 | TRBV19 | TGTGCCAGTAGCGAAATAGCGGGAGTGACAGATACGCAGTATTTT | CASSEIAGVTDTQYF
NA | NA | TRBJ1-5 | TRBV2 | TGTGCCAGCAGTGCCCAACCGGTCGGGGGCAATCAGCCCCAGCATTTT | CASSAQPVGGNQPQHF
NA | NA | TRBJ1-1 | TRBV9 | TGTGCCAGCAGCGAAAGACAGAACGCAAACACTGAAGCTTTCTTT | CASSERQNANTEAFF